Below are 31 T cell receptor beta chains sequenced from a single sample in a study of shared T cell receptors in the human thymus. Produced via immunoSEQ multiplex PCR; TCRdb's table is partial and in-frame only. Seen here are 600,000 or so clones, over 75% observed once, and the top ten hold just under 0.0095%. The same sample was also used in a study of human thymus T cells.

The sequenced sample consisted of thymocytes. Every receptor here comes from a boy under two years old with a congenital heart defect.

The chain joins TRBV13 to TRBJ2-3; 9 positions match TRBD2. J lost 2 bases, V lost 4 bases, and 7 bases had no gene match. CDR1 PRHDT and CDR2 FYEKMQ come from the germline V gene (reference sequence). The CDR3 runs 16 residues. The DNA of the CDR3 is TGTGCCAGCAGCTACTCTAGCGGGGCCAACACAGATACGCAGTATTTT. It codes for CASSYSSGANTDTQYF.

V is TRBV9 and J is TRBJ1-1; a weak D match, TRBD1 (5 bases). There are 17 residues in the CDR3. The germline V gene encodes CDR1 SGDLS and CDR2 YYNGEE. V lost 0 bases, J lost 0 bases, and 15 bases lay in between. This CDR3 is CASSVVDMGGLNTEAFF. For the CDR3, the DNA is TGTGCCAGCAGCGTAGTCGACATGGGGGGGTTGAACACTGAAGCTTTCTTT.

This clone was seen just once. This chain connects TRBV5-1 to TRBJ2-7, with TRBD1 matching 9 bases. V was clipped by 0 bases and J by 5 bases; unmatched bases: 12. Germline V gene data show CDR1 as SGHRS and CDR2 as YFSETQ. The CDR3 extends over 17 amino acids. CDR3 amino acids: CASSLAIVRDRVHEQYF. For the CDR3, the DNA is TGCGCCAGCAGCTTGGCCATTGTCCGGGACAGGGTCCACGAGCAGTACTTC.

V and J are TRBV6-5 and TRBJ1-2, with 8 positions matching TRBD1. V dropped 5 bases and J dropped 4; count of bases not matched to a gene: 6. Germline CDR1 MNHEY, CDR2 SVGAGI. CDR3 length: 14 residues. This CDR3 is CASSTWDRSYGYTF. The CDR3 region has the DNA TGTGCCAGCAGTACGTGGGACAGGAGCTATGGCTACACCTTC.

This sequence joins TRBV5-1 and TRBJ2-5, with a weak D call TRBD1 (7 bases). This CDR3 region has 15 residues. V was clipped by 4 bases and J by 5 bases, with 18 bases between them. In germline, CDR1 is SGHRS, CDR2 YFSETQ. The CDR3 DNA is TGCGCCAGCAGCGCGGGGACAGACGTACGGGAGACCCAGTACTTC. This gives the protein CASSAGTDVRETQYF.

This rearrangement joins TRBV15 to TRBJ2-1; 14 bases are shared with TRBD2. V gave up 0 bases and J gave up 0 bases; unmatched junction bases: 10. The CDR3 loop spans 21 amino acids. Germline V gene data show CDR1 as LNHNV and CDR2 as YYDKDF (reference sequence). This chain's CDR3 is CATSRDPGLAGERPSYNEQFF. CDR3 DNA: TGTGCCACCAGCAGAGATCCGGGACTAGCGGGAGAGCGACCCTCCTACAATGAGCAGTTCTTC.

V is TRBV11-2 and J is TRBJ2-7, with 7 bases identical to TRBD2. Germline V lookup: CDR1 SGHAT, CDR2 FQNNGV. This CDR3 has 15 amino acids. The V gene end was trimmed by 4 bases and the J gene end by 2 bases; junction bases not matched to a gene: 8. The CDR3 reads CASSCGSHFPYEQYF. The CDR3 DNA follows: TGTGCCAGCAGCTGCGGGAGCCATTTTCCCTACGAGCAGTACTTC.

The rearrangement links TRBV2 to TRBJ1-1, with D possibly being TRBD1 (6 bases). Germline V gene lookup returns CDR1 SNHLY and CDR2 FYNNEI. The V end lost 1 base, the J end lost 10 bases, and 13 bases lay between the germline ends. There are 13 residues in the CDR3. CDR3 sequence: CASSEDFARGAFF. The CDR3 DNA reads TGTGCCAGCAGTGAAGATTTCGCCAGGGGAGCTTTCTTT. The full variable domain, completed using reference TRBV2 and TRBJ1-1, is EPEVTQTPSHQVTQMGQEVILRCVPISNHLYFYWYRQILGQKVEFLVSFYNNEISEKSEIFDDQFSVERPDGSNFTLKIRSTKLEDSAMYFCASSEDFARGAFFGQGTRLTVV.

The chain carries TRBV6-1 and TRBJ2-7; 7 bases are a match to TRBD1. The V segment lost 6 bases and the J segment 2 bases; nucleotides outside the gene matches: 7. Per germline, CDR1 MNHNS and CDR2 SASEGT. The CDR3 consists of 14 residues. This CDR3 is CASRGQQIAYEQYF. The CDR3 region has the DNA TGTGCCAGCAGGGGACAGCAAATAGCCTACGAGCAGTACTTC.

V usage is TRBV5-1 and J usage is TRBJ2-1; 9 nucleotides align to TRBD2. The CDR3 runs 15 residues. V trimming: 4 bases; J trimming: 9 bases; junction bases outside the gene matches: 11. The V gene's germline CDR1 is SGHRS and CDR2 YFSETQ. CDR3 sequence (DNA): TGCGCCAGCAGCCACGTTAGCGGGAGTAGTATTGAGCAGTTCTTC. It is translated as CASSHVSGSSIEQFF.

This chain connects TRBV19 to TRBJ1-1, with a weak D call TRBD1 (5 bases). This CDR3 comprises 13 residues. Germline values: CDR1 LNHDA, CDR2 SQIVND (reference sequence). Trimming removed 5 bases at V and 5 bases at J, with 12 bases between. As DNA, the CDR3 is TGTGCCAGTAGTTGCAGGGTATCGACTGAAGCTTTCTTT. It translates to CASSCRVSTEAFF. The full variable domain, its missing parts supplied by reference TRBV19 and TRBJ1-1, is DGGITQSPKYLFRKEGQNVTLSCEQNLNHDAMYWYRQDPGQGLRLIYYSQIVNDFQKGDIAEGYSVSREKKESFPLTVTSAQKNPTAFYLCASSCRVSTEAFFGQGTRLTVV.

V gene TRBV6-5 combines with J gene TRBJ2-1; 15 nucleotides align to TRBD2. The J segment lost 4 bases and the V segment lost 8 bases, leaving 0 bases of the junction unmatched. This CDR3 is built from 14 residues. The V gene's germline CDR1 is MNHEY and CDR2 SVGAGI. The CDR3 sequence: CASGTSGRYNEQFF. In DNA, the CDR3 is TGTGCCAGCGGGACTAGCGGGAGGTACAATGAGCAGTTCTTC.

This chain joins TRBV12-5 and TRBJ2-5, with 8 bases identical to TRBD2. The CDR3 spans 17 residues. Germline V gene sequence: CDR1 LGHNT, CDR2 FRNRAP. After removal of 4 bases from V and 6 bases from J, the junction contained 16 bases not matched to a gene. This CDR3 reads CASGSWGTGGPEQTQYF. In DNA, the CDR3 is TGTGCTAGTGGTTCTTGGGGAACGGGAGGGCCTGAGCAGACCCAGTACTTC. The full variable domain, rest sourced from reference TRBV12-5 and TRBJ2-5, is DARVTQTPRHKVTEMGQEVTMRCQPILGHNTVFWYRQTMMQGLELLAYFRNRAPLDDSGMPKDRFSAEMPDATLATLKIQPSEPRDSAVYFCASGSWGTGGPEQTQYFGPGTRLLVL.

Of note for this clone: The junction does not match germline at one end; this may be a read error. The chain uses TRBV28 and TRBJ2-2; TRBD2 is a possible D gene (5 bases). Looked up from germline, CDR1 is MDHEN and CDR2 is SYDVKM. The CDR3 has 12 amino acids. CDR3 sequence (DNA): TGCGGGATACGGTTGAACACCGGGGAGCTGTTTTTT. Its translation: CGIRLNTGELFF.

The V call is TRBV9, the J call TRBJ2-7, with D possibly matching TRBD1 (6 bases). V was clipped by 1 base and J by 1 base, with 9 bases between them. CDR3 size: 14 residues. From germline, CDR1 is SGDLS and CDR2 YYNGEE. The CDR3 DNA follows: TGTGCCAGCAGCGTACCCGGACAGTCCTACGAGCAGTACTTC. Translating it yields CASSVPGQSYEQYF. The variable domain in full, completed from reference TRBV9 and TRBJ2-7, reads DSGVTQTPKHLITATGQRVTLRCSPRSGDLSVYWYQQSLDQGLQFLIQYYNGEERAKGNILERFSAQQFPDLHSELNLSSLELGDSALYFCASSVPGQSYEQYFGPGTRLTVT.

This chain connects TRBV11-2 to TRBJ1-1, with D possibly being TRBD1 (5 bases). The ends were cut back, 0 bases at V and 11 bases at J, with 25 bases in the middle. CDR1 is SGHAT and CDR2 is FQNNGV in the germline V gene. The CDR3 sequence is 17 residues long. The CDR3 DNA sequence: TGTGCCAGCAGCTTAGATCGGCCGGATCCTCTTAAGGGGAAGGCTTTCTTT. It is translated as CASSLDRPDPLKGKAFF.

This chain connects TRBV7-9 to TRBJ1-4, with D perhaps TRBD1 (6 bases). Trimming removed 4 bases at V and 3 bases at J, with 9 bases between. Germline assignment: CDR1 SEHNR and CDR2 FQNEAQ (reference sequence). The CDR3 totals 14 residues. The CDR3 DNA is TGTGCCAGCAGCTACGACAGGTCTAATGAAAAACTGTTTTTT. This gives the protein CASSYDRSNEKLFF. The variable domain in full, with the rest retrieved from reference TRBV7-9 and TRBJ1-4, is DTGVSQNPRHKITKRGQNVTFRCDPISEHNRLYWYRQTLGQGPEFLTYFQNEAQLEKSRLLSDRFSAERPKGSFSTLEIQRTEQGDSAMYLCASSYDRSNEKLFFGSGTQLSVL.

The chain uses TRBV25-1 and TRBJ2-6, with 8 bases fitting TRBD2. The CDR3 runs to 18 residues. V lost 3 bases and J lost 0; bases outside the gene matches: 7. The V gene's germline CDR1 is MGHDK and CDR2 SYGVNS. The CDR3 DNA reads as TGTGCCAGCAGTGAGACTAGCGTTCCAAGCTCTGGGGCCAACGTCCTGACTTTC. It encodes CASSETSVPSSGANVLTF.

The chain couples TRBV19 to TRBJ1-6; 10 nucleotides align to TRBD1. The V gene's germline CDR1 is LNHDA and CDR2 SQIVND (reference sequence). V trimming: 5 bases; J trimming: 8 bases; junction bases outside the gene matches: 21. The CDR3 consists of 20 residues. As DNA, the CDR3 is TGTGCCAGTAGTCCCACCCTTCCGGGACAGGGGAAGTTTATGCATTCACCCCTCCACTTT. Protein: CASSPTLPGQGKFMHSPLHF.

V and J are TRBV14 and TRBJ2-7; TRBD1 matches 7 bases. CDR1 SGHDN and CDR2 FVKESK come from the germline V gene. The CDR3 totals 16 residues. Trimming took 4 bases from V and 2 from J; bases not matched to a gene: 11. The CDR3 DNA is TGTGCCAGCAGCCTAACGTCTGGGACAGCCGCCTACGAGCAGTACTTC. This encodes CASSLTSGTAAYEQYF. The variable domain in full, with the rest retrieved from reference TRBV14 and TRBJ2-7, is EAGVTQFPSHSVIEKGQTVTLRCDPISGHDNLYWYRRVMGKEIKFLLHFVKESKQDESGMPNNRFLAERTGGTYSTLKVQPAELEDSGVYFCASSLTSGTAAYEQYFGPGTRLTVT.

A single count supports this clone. The DNA for the CDR3 is TGTGCCAGCAGTTACCGGCCTAGCGGGGGGTACGAGCAGTACTTC. Its protein product is CASSYRPSGGYEQYF. The rearrangement uses TRBV6-5 and TRBJ2-7; 11 bases are shared with TRBD2. After removal of 2 bases from V and 4 bases from J, the junction contained 4 bases not matched to a gene. The CDR3 covers 15 residues. From germline, CDR1 is MNHEY and CDR2 SVGAGI.

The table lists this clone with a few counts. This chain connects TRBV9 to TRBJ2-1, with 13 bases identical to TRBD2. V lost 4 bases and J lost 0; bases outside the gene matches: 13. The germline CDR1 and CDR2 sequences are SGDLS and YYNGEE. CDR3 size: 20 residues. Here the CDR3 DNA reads TGTGCCAGCAGCTCGGGGACTAGCGGGAAGCCCTTAAGCTCCTACAATGAGCAGTTCTTC. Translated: CASSSGTSGKPLSSYNEQFF.

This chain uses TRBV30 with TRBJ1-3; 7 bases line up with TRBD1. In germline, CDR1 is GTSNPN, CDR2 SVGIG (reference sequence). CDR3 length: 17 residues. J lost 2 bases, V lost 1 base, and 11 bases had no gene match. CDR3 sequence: CAWSASLQGSAGNTIYF. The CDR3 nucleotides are TGTGCCTGGAGTGCGTCGTTACAGGGGAGTGCTGGAAACACCATATATTTT.

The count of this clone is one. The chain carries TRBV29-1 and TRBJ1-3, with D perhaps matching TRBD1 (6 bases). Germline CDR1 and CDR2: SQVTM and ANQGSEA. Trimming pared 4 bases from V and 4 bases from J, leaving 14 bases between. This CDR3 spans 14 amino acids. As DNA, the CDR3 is TGCAGCGTTGGCGCAGGGGTCGGGGGAAACACCATATATTTT. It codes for CSVGAGVGGNTIYF.

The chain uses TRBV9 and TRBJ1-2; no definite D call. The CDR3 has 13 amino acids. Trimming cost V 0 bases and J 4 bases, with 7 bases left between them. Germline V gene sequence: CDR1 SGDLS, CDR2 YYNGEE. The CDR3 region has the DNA TGTGCCAGCAGCGTAGGAACGGGCTATGGCTACACCTTC. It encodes CASSVGTGYGYTF. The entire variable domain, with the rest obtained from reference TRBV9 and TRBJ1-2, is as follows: DSGVTQTPKHLITATGQRVTLRCSPRSGDLSVYWYQQSLDQGLQFLIQYYNGEERAKGNILERFSAQQFPDLHSELNLSSLELGDSALYFCASSVGTGYGYTFGSGTRLTVV.

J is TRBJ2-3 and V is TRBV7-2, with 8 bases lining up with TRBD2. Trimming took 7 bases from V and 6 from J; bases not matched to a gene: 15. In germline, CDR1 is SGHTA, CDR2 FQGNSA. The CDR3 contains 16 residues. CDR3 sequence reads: CASTRARGGPLDTQYF. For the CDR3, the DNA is TGTGCCAGCACCCGGGCCCGGGGGGGGCCTCTGGATACGCAGTATTTT.

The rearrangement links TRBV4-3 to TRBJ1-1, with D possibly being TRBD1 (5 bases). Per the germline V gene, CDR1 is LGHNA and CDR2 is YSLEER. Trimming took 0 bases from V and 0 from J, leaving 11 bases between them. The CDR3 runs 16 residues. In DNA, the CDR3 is TGCGCCAGCAGCCAAGATCGGTGGGGGGTGAACACTGAAGCTTTCTTT. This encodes CASSQDRWGVNTEAFF.

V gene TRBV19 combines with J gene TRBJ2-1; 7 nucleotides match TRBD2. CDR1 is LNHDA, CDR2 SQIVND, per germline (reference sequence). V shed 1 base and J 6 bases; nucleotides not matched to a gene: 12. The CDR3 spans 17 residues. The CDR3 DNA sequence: TGTGCCAGTAGTATAGTAACCCGAGGCGGGAGCGTCAATGAGCAGTTCTTC. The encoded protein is CASSIVTRGGSVNEQFF.

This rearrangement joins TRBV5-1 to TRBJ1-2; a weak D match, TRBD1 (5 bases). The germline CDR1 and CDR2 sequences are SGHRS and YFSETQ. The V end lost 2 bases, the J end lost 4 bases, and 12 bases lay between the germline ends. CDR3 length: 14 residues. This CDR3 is CASSFYVGAYGYTF. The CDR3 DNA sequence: TGCGCCAGCAGCTTTTATGTTGGGGCCTATGGCTACACCTTC.

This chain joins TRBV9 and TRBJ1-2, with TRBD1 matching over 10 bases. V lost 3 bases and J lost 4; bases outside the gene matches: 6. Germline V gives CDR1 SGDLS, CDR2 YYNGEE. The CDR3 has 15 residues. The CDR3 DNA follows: TGTGCCAGCAGCGGCCGGACAGGGGGTGTCTATGGCTACACCTTC. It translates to CASSGRTGGVYGYTF.

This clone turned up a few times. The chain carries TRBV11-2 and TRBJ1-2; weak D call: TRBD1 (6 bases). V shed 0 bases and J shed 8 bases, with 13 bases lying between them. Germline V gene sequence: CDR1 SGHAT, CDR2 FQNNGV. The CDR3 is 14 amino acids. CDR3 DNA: TGTGCCAGCAGCTTAGATGAGGGGGAGTGGGGCTACACCTTC. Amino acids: CASSLDEGEWGYTF.